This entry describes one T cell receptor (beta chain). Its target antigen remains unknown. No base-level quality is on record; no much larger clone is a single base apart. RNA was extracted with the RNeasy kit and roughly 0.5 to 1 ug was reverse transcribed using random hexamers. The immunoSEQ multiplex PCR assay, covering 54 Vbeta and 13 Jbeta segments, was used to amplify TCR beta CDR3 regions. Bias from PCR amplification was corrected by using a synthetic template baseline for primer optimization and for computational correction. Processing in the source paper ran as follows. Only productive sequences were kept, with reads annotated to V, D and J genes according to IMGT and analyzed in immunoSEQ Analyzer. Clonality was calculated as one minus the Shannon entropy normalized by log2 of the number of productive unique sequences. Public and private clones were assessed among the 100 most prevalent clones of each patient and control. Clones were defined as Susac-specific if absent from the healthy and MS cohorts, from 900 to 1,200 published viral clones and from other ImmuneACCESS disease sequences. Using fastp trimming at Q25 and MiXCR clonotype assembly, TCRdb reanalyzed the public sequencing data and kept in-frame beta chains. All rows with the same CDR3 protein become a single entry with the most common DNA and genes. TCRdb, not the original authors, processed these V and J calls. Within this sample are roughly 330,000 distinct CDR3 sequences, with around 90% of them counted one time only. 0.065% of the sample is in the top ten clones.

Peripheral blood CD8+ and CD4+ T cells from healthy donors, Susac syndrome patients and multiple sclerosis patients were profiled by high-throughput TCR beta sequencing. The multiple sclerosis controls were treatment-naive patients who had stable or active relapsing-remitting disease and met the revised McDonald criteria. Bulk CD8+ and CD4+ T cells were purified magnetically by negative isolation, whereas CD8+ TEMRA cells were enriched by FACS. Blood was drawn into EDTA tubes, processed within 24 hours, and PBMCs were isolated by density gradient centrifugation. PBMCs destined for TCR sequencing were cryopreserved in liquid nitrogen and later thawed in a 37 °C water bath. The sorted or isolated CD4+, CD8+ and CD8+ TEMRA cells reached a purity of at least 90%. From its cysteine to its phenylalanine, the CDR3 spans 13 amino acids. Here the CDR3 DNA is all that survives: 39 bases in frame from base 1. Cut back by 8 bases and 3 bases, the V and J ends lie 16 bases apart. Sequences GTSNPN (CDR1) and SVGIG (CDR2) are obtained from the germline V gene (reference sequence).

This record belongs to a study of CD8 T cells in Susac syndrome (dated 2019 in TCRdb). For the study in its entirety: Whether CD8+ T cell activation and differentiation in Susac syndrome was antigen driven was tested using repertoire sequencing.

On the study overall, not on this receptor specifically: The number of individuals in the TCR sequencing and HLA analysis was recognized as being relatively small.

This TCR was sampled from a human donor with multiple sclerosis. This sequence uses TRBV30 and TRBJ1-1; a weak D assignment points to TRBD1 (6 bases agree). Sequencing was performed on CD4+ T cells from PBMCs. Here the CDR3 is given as CARGAGRDTEAFF. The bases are TGTGCCCGGGGGGCAGGGCGGGACACTGAAGCTTTCTTT.